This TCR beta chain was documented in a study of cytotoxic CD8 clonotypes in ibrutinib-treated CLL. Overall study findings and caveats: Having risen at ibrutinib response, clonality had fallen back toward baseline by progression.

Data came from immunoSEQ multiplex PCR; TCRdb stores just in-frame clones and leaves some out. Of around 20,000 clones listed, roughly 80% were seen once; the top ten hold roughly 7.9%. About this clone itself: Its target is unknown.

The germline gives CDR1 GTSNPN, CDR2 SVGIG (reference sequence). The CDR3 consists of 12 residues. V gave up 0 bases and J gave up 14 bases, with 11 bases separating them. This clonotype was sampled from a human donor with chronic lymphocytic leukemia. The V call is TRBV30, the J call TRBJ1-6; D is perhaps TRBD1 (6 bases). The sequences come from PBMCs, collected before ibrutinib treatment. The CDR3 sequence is CAWSVPPGALHF. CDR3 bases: TGTGCCTGGAGTGTACCCCCAGGGGCCCTCCACTTT. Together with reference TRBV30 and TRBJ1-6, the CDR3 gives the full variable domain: SQTIHQWPATLVQPVGSPLSLECTVEGTSNPNLYWYRQAAGRGLQLLFYSVGIGQISSEVPQNLSASRPQDRQFILSSKKLLLSDSGFYLCAWSVPPGALHFGNGTRLTVT.